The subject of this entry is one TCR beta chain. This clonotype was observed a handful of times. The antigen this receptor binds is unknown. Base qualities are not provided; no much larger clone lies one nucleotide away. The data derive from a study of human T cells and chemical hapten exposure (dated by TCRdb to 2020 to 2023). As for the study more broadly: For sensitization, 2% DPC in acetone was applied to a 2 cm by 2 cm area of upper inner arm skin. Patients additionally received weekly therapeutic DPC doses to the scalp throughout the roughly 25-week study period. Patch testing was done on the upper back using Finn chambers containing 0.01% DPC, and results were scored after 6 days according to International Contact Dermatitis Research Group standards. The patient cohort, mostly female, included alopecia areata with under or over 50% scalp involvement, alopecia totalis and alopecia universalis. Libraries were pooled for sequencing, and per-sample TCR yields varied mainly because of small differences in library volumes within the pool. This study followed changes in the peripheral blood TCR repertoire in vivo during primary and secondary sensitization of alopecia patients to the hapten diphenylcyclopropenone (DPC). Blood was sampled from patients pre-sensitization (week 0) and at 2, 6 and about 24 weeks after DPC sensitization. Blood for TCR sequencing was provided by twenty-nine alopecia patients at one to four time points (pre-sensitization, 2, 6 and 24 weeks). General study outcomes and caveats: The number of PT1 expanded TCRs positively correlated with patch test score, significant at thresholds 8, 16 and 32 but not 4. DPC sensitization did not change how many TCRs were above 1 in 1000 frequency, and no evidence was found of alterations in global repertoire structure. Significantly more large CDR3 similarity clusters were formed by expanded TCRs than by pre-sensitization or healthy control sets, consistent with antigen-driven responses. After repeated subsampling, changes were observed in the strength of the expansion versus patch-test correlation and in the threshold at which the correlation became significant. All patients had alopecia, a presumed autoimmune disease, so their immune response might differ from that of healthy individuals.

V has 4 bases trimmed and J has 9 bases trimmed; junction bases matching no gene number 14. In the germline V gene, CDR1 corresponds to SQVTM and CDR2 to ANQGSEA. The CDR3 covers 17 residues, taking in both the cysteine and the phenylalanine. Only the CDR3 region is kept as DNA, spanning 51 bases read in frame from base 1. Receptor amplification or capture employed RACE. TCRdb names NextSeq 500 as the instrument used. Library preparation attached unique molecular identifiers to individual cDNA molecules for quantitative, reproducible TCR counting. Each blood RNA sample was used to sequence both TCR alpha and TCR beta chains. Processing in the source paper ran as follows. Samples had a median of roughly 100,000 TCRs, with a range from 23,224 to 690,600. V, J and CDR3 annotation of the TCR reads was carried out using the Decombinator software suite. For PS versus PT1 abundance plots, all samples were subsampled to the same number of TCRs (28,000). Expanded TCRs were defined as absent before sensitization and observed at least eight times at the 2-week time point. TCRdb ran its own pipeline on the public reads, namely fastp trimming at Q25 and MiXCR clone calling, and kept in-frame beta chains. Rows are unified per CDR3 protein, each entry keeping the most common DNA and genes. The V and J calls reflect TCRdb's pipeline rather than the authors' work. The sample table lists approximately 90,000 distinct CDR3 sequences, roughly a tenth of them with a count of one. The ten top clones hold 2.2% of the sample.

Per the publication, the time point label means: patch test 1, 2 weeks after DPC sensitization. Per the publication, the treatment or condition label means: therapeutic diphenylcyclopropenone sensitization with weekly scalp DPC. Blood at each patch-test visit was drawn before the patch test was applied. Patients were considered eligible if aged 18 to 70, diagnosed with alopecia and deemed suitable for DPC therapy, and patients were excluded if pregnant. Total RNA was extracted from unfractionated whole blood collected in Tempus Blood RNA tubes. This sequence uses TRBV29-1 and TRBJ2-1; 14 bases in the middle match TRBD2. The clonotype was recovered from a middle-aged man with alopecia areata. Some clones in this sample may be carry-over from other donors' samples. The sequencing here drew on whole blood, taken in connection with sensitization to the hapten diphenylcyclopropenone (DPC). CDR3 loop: CSVGGLAGERKVGEQFF. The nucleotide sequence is TGCAGCGTTGGGGGACTAGCGGGAGAGAGGAAGGTGGGTGAGCAGTTCTTC.